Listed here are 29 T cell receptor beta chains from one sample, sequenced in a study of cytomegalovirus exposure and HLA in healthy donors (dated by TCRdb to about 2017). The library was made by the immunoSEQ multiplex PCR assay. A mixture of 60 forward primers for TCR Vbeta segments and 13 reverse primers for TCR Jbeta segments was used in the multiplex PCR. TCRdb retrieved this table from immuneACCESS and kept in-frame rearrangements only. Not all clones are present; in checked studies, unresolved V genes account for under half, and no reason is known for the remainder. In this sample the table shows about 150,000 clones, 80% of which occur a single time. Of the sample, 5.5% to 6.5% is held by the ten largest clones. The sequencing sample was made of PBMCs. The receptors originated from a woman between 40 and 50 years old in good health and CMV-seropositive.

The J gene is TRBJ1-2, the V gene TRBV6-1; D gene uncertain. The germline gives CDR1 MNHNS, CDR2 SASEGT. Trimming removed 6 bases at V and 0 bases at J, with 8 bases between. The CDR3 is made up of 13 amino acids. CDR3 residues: CASREHPNYGYTF. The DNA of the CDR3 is TGTGCCAGCAGGGAACATCCTAACTATGGCTACACCTTC.

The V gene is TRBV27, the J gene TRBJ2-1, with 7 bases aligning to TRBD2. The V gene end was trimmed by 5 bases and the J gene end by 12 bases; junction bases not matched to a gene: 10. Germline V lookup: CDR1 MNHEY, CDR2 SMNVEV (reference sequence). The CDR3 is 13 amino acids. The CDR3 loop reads CASSPRLAYGQFF. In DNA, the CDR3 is TGTGCCAGCAGTCCCCGACTAGCTTATGGGCAGTTCTTC.

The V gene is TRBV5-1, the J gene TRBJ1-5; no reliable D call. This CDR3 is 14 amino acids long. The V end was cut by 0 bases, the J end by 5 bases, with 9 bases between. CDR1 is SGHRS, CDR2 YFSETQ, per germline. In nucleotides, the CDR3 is TGCGCCAGCAGCTTGGAATCGGGTGATCAGCCCCAGCATTTT. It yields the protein CASSLESGDQPQHF.

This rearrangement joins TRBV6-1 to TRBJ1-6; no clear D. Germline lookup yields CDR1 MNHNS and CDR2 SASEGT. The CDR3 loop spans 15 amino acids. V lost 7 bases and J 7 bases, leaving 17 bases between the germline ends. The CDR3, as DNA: TGTGCCAGCACCGTCAGTGTACCGGGAAATTCACCCCTCCACTTT. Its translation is CASTVSVPGNSPLHF.

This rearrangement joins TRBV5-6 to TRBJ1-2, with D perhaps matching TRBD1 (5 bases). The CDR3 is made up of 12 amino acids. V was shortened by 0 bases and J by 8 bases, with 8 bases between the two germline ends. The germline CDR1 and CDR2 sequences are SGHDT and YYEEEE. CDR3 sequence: CASSLAGYGYTF. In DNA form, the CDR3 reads TGTGCCAGCAGCTTGGCAGGGTACGGCTACACCTTC. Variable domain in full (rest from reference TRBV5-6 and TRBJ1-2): DAGVTQSPTHLIKTRGQQVTLRCSPKSGHDTVSWYQQALGQGPQFIFQYYEEEERQRGNFPDRFSGHQFPNYSSELNVNALLLGDSALYLCASSLAGYGYTFGSGTRLTVV.

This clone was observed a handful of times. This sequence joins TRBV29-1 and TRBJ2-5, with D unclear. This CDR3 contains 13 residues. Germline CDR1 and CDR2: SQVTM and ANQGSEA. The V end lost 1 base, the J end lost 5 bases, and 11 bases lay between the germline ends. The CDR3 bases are TGCAGCGTTGAAGTTCCCCCGAGTGAGACCCAGTACTTC. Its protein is CSVEVPPSETQYF.

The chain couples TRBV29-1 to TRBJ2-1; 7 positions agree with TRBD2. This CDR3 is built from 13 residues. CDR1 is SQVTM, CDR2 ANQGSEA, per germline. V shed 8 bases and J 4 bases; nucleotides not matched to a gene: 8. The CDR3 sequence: CSYVRGVYNEQFF. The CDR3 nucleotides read TGCAGCTACGTCCGGGGGGTGTACAATGAGCAGTTCTTC.

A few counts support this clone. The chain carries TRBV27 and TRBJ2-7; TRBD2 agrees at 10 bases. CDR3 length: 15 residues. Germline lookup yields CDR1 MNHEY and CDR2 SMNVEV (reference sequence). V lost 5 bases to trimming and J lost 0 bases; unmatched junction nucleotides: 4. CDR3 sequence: CASSLIAGGSYEQYF. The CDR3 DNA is TGTGCCAGCAGTCTAATAGCGGGGGGCTCCTACGAGCAGTACTTC.

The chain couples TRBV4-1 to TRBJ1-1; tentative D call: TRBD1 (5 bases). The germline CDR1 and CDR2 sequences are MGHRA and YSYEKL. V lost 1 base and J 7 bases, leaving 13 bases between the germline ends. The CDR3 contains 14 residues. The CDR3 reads CASSQGLLGLEAFF. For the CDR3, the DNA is TGCGCCAGCAGCCAAGGACTCTTGGGACTTGAAGCTTTCTTT.

The CDR3 nucleotides are TGTGCCACCAGCAGAGATGGAAGCGGGAGGGCCGGCACCGGGGAGCTGTTTTTT. It specifies CATSRDGSGRAGTGELFF. J is TRBJ2-2 and V is TRBV15, with 10 bases matching TRBD2. The CDR3 sequence is 18 residues long. Germline-derived CDR1 and CDR2 are LNHNV and YYDKDF (reference sequence). V dropped 0 bases and J dropped 4; count of bases not matched to a gene: 8.

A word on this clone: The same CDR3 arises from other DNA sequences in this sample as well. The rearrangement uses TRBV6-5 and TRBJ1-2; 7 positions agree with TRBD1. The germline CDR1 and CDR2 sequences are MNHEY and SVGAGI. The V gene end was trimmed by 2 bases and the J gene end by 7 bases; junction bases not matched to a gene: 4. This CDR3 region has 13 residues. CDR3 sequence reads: CASSYRQGGGYTF. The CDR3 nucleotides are TGTGCCAGCAGTTACAGACAGGGTGGTGGCTACACCTTC.

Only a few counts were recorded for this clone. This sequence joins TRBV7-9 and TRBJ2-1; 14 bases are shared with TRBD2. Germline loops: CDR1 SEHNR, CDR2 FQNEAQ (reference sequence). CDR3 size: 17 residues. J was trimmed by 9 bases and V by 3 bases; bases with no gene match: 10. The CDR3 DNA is TGTGCCAGCAGCTTTGGGACTAGCGGGGGTCCTAAGGGTGAGCAGTTCTTC. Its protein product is CASSFGTSGGPKGEQFF.

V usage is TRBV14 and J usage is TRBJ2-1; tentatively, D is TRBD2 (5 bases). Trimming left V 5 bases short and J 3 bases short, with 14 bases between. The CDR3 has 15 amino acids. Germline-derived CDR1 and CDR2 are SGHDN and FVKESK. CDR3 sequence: CASSALGAGYNEQFF. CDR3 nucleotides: TGTGCCAGCAGCGCGCTGGGAGCTGGCTACAATGAGCAGTTCTTC. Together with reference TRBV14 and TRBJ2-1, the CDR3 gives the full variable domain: EAGVTQFPSHSVIEKGQTVTLRCDPISGHDNLYWYRRVMGKEIKFLLHFVKESKQDESGMPNNRFLAERTGGTYSTLKVQPAELEDSGVYFCASSALGAGYNEQFFGPGTRLTVL.

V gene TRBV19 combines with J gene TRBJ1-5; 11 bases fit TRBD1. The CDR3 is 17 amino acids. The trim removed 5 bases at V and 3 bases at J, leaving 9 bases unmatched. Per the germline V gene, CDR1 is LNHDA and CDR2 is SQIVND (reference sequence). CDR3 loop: CASSYRTGGWNNQPQHF. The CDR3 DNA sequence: TGTGCCAGTAGTTACCGGACAGGGGGCTGGAACAATCAGCCCCAGCATTTT.

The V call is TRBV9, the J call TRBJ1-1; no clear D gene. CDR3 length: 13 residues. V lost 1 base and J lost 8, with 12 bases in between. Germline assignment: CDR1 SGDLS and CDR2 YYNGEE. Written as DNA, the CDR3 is TGTGCCAGCAGCGTATCCCCTACGGGAGAAGCTTTCTTT. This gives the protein CASSVSPTGEAFF.

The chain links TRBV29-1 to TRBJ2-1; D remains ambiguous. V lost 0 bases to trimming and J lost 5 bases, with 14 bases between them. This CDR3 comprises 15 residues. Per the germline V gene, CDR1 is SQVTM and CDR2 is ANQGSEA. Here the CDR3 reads CSVEDLRLVDNEQFF. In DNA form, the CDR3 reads TGCAGCGTTGAAGATCTGAGACTTGTTGACAATGAGCAGTTCTTC.

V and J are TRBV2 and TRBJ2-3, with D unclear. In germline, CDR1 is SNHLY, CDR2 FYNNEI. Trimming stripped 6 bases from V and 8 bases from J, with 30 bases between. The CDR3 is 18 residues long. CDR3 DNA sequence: TGTGCCAGCAGCCCCCGTAGCTCCCTTCGAGTGGCCGGTGGTACGCAGTATTTT. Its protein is CASSPRSSLRVAGGTQYF.

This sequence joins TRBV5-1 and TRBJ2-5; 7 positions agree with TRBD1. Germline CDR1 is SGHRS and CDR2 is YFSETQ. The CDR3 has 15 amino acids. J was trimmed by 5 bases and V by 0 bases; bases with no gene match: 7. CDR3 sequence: CASSLGDRGHETQYF. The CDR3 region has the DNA TGCGCCAGCAGCTTGGGAGATAGGGGGCACGAGACCCAGTACTTC.

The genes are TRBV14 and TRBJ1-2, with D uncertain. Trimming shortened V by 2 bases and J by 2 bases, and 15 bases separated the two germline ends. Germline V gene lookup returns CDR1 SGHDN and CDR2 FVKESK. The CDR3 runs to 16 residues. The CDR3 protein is CASSQQGGAANYGYTF. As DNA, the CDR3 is TGTGCCAGCAGCCAACAAGGCGGCGCAGCAAACTATGGCTACACCTTC.

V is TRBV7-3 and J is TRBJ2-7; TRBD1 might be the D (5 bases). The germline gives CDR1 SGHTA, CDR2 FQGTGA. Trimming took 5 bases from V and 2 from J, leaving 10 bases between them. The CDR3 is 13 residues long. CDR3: CASSHGRAYEQYF. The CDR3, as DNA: TGTGCCAGCAGCCACGGCAGGGCCTACGAGCAGTACTTC.

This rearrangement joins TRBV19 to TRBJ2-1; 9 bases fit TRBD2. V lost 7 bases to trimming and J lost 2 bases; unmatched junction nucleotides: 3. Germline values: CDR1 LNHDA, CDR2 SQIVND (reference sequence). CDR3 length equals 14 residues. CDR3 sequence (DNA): TGTGCCAGTACGAGGACTAGCGCCTACAATGAGCAGTTCTTC. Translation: CASTRTSAYNEQFF.

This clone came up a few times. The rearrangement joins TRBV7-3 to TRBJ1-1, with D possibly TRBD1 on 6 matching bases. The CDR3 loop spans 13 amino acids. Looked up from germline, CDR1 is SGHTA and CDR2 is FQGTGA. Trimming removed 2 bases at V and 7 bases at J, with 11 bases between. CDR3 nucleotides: TGTGCCAGCAGCTTATCAGGGGTGGATGAAGCTTTCTTT. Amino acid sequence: CASSLSGVDEAFF.

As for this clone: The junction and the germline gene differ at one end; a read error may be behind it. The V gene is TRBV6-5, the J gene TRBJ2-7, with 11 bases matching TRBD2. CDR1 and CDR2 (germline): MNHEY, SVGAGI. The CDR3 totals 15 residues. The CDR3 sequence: CASSYLAGGGYEQYF. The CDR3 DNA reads TGTGCCAGCAGTTATCTAGCGGGAGGAGGCTACGAACAGTACTTC.

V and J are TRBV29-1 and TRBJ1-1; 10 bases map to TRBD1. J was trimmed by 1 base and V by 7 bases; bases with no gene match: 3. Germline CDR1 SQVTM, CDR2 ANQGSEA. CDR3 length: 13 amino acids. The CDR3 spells CSGRDRGNTEAFF. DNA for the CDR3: TGCAGCGGTCGGGACAGGGGGAACACTGAAGCTTTCTTT. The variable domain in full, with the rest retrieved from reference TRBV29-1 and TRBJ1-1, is SAVISQKPSRDICQRGTSLTIQCQVDSQVTMMFWYRQQPGQSLTLIATANQGSEATYESGFVIDKFPISRPNLTFSTLTVSNMSPEDSSIYLCSGRDRGNTEAFFGQGTRLTVV.

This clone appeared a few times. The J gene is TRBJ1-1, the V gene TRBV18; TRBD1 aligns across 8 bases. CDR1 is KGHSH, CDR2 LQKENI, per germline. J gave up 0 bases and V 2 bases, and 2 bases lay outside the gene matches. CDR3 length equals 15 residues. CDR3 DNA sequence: TGTGCCAGCTCACCAGGGACAGGTGTGAACACTGAAGCTTTCTTT. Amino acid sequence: CASSPGTGVNTEAFF. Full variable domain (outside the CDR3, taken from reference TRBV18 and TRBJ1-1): NAGVMQNPRHLVRRRGQEARLRCSPMKGHSHVYWYRQLPEEGLKFMVYLQKENIIDESGMPKERFSAEFPKEGPSILRIQQVVRGDSAAYFCASSPGTGVNTEAFFGQGTRLTVV.

The CDR3 DNA follows: TGTGCCAGCAGTTTTAGTCTAGCGGGAGGTAAGGATGAGCAGTTCTTC. Protein sequence: CASSFSLAGGKDEQFF. The J gene is TRBJ2-1, the V gene TRBV28, with TRBD2 matching 11 bases. Germline values: CDR1 MDHEN, CDR2 SYDVKM. Trimming took 3 bases from V and 8 from J; bases not matched to a gene: 9. CDR3 length: 16 residues.

DNA for the CDR3: TGTGCCAGCAGTGTAATTGGAGACACTGAAGCTTTCTTT. It specifies CASSVIGDTEAFF. The rearrangement joins TRBV6-1 to TRBJ1-1; no reliable D call. V lost 4 bases and J lost 3, with 9 bases in between. This CDR3 region has 13 residues. Germline CDR1 MNHNS, CDR2 SASEGT.

The CDR3 nucleotides read TGTGCCAGCAGCCCCCTTGCGGGAGGGGCATACAATGAGCAGTTCTTC. Translated: CASSPLAGGAYNEQFF. V and J are TRBV2 and TRBJ2-1, with TRBD2 matching over 9 bases. CDR3 size: 16 residues. Trimming took 6 bases from V and 4 from J; bases not matched to a gene: 10. Germline CDR1 and CDR2: SNHLY and FYNNEI. Combining the CDR3 with reference TRBV2 and TRBJ2-1 gives the whole variable domain EPEVTQTPSHQVTQMGQEVILRCVPISNHLYFYWYRQILGQKVEFLVSFYNNEISEKSEIFDDQFSVERPDGSNFTLKIRSTKLEDSAMYFCASSPLAGGAYNEQFFGPGTRLTVL.

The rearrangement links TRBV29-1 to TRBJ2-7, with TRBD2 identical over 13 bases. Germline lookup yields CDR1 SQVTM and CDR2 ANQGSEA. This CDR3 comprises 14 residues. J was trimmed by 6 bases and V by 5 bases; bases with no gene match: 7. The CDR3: CSVPLAGGRGEQYF. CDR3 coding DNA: TGCAGCGTTCCACTAGCGGGAGGGCGGGGCGAGCAGTACTTC.